This T cell receptor (beta chain) was recovered during a study of OX40 agonist ivuxolimab in advanced cancers. Background on the whole study: The costimulatory receptor OX40 (CD134) was targeted by ivuxolimab, a fully human IgG2 agonistic monoclonal antibody. Intravenous ivuxolimab was administered to patients every 2 weeks at six dose levels: 0.01, 0.1, 0.3, 1.5, 3 and 10 mg/kg. Of the roughly 52 dose-escalation patients, hepatocellular carcinoma was present in approximately 20, melanoma in approximately 15, renal cell carcinoma in 9 and head and neck cancer in 9. In the dose-escalation cohort, 75% to 90% of patients were male, and the mean age was 60 years with a range of roughly 20 to 79. Prior anti-PD-1, anti-PD-L1 or anti-CTLA-4 therapy was permitted, and checkpoint inhibitors had been received by roughly 40% of dose-escalation patients. Partial responses were achieved by three dose-escalation patients, of whom one had hepatocellular carcinoma and two had cutaneous melanoma. Peripheral TCRbeta sequencing aimed to test whether ivuxolimab altered TCR sequence diversity and caused clonal T-cell expansion. The paper describes the monotherapy dose-escalation part (N of about 47 patients) of the phase I trial of ivuxolimab. Study-wide findings and limitations: After ivuxolimab, expanded clones were on average more numerous among CD8+ T cells than among CD4+ T cells. In the 0.1-3.0 mg/kg groups, partial responders had among the lowest normalized peripheral clonal expansion, particularly in CD8+ T cells. At doses from 0.1 to 3.0 mg/kg, clonal expansion was seen in both CD4+ and CD8+ blood T cells between baseline and week 6. Low levels of normalized T-cell clonal expansion were also seen in some patients who did not respond. The antigen specificity of the peripheral T cells that underwent clonal expansion was not determined.

Worth noting for this clone: Its antigen specificity is not known. No much larger clone exists at a distance of one base, and base qualities are not known.

Spanning cysteine to phenylalanine, the CDR3 consists of 13 amino acids. The entry retains the CDR3 DNA only, 39 bases that are in frame from base 1. Trimming takes 2 bases from V and 8 bases from J, and the germline ends sit 12 bases apart. For CDR1 and CDR2, the germline V gene lists MNHEY and SVGAGI. Patients with autoimmune disease history or receiving systemic immunosuppression were excluded from the trial. Peripheral blood for TCR sequencing was collected from all dose cohorts at baseline, on cycle 4 day 1, and on cycle 7 day 1. The samples were taken from a phase I, first-in-human, multicenter, open-label dose-escalation trial of ivuxolimab. The trial enrolled adults with locally advanced or metastatic head and neck squamous cell, hepatocellular, melanoma or renal cell carcinoma. CD4+ and CD8+ T cells were sorted separately from peripheral blood before TCR sequencing. For sequencing of the TCRbeta CDR3 region, genomic DNA was extracted from the sorted cells. The immunoSEQ Assay was used to sequence the TCRbeta CDR3 regions. TCRdb carries this immuneACCESS record with in-frame sequences only. Its versions omit some clonotypes, under half of them owing to an unresolved V gene in the studies checked, with the rest unexplained. The table for this sample lists about 95,000 clones; approximately 89% of them were counted only once. About 0.31% of the sample is in the top ten clones.

This specimen consisted of CD4+ or CD8+ T cells sorted from blood, obtained in a trial of the OX40 agonist ivuxolimab. This TCR derives from an adult with an advanced solid tumor such as melanoma, head and neck, liver or kidney cancer. This receptor chain uses TRBV6-5 and TRBJ1-2; TRBD1 is perhaps the D gene, given 5 matching bases. At the DNA level, the sequence is TGTGCCAGCAGTTACAGCGGGGCACAGGGCTACACCTTC. It encodes CASSYSGAQGYTF.